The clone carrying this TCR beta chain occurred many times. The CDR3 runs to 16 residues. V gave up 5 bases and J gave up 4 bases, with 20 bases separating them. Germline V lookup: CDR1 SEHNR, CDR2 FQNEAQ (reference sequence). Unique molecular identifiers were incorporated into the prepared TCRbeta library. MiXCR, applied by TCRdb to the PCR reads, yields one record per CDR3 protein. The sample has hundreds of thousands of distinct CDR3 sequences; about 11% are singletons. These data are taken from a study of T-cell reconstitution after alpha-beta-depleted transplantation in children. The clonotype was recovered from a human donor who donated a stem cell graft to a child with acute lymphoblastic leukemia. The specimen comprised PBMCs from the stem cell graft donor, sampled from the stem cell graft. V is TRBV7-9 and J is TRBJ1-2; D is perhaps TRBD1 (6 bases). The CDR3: CASSPYPGGGPYGYTF. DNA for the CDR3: TGTGCCAGCAGCCCCTACCCCGGTGGGGGCCCCTATGGCTACACCTTC.